This TCR beta chain derives from a study of cytomegalovirus exposure and HLA in healthy donors. Notes on this clone: Antigen unknown.

Regarding the study as a whole: Prior analysis indicated that the majority of TCR beta V segments exhibited productivity approximately 87% or approximately 30% of the time. What was likely a sequencing artifact was a cluster of highly shared sequence variants. Near-uniform donor sequencing depth was presumed by presence/absence analyses. More clonal expansion characterized HLA-associated TCR beta chains than equally common others in a later analysis.

The PCR made use of 60 Vbeta and 13 Jbeta primers. Generated by immunoSEQ multiplex PCR, the TCRdb table keeps only in-frame clones and is missing some. The profile shows 75,000 or so clones, over 50% of them singletons. CDR1 is MDHEN and CDR2 is SYDVKM in the germline V gene. The CDR3 covers 17 residues. The V end was cut by 2 bases, the J end by 0 bases, with 14 bases between. Sequencing input: PBMCs. The V and J genes are TRBV28 and TRBJ2-4; D possibly corresponds to TRBD2 (5 bases). The TCR sequence derives from a man aged 35 to 55 in good health and CMV-seropositive. The CDR3 is CASSLRGYGLAKNIQYF. The CDR3 region has the DNA TGTGCCAGCAGTTTAAGAGGGTATGGGCTAGCCAAAAACATTCAGTACTTC.